One T cell receptor beta chain is described in this entry. In germline, CDR1 is MDHEN, CDR2 SYDVKM. This CDR3 contains 16 residues. The ends were cut back, 1 base at V and 4 bases at J, with 16 bases in the middle. MiXCR was used by TCRdb to re-call the PCR reads. This table holds about 40,000 clones, roughly 31% found once. The data were taken from a study of metastatic and nonmetastatic thyroid tumors. Patients were all untreated before their thyroid surgery. V usage is TRBV28 and J usage is TRBJ1-2; D call uncertain. The TCR comes from a male donor with papillary thyroid cancer or a benign thyroid nodule (not recorded which). Some clones in this sample may be carry-over from other donors' samples. Sequenced material: blood. The CDR3 DNA reads TGTGCCAGCAGTTTATTGCCCGTCGGGCGTGGCTATGGCTACACCTTC. Its protein is CASSLLPVGRGYGYTF.